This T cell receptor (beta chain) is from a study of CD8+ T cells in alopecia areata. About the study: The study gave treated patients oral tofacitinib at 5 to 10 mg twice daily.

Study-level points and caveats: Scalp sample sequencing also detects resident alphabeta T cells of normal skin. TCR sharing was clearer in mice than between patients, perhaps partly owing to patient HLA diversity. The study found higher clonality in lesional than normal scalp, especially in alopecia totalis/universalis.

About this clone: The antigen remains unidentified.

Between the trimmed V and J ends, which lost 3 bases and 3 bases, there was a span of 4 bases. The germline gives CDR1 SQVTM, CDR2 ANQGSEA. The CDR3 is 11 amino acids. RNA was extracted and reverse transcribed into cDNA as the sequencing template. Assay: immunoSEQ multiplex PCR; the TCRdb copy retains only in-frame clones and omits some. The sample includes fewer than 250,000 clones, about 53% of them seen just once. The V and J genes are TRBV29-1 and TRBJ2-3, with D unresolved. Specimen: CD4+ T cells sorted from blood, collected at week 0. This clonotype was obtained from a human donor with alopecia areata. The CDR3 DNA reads TGCAGCGTTGAGATTACAGATACGCAGTATTTT. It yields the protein CSVEITDTQYF.